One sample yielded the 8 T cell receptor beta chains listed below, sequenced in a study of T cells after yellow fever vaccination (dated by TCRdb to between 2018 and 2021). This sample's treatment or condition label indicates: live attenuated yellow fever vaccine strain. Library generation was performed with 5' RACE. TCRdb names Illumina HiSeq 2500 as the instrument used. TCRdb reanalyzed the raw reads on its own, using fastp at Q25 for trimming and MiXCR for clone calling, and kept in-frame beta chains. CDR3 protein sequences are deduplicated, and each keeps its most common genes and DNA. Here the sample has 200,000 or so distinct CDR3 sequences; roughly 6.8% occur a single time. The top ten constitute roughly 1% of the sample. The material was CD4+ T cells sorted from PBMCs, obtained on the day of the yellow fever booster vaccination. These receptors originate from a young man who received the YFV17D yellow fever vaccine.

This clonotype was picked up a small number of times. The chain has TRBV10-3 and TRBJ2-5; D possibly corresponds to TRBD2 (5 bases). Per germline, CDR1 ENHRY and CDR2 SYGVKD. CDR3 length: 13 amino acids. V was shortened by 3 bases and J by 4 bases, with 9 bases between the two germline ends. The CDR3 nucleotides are TGTGCCATCAGTGATCTAGCAGTAGAGACCCAGTACTTC. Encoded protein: CAISDLAVETQYF.

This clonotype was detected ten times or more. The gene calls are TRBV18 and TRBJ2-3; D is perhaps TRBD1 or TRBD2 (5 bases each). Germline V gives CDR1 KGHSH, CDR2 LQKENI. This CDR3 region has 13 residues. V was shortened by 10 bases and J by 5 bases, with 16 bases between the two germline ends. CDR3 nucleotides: TGTGCCACCATGGGGGAAGCGTTAGATACGCAGTATTTT. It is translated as CATMGEALDTQYF.

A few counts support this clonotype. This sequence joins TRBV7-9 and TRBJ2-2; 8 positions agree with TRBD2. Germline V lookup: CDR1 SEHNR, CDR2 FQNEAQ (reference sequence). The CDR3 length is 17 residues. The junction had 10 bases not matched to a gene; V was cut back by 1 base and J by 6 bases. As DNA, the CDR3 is TGTGCCAGCAGCTTAGGGTCCAGCGGGAGATTCTCCGGGGAGCTGTTTTTT. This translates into CASSLGSSGRFSGELFF.

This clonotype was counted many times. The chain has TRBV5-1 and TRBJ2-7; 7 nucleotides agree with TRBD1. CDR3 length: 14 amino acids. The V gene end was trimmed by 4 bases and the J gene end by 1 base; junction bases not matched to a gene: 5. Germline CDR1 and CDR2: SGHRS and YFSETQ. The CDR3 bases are TGCGCCAGCAGCCGACAGGGCCAGTCCTACGAGCAGTACTTC. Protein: CASSRQGQSYEQYF. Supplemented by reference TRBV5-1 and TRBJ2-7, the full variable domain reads KAGVTQTPRYLIKTRGQQVTLSCSPISGHRSVSWYQQTPGQGLQFLFEYFSETQRNKGNFPGRFSGRQFSNSRSEMNVSTLELGDSALYLCASSRQGQSYEQYFGPGTRLTVT.

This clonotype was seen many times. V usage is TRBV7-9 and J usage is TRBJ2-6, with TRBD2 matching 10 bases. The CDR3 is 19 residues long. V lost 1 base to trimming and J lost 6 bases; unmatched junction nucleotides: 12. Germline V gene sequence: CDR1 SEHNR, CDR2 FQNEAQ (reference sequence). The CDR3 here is CASSLVGLAVLGKANVLTF. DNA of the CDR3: TGTGCCAGCAGCTTAGTCGGACTAGCGGTGTTAGGAAAGGCCAACGTCCTGACTTTC.

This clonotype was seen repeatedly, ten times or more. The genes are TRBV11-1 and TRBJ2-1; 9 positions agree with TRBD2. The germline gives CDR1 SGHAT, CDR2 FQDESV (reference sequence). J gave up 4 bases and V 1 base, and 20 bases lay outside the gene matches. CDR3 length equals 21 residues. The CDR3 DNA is TGTGCCAGCAGCTTAGGTGCGGCGGGAGGGCCCCCTCAAAGAGTTTACAATGAGCAGTTCTTC. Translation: CASSLGAAGGPPQRVYNEQFF.

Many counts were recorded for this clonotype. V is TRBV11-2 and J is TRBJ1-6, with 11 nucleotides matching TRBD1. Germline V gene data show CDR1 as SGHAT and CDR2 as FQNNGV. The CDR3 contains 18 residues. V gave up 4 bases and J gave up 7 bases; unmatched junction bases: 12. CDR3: CASSSGTGGGKVNSPLHF. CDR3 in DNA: TGTGCCAGCAGCTCCGGGACAGGGGGAGGGAAAGTCAATTCACCCCTCCACTTT.

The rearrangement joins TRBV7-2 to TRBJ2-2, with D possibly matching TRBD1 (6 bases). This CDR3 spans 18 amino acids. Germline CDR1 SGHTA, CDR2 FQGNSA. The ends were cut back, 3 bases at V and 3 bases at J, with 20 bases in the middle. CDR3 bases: TGTGCCAGCAGCTTCCTTCAGGGGCGAAGTATGGACACCGGGGAGCTGTTTTTT. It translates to CASSFLQGRSMDTGELFF.